This TCR beta chain was profiled in a study of blood T cells in healthy people across ages. Sample-barcoded 5' priming and a J-beta primer mix drove a second PCR of roughly 6 to 12 cycles. TCRdb independently ran MiXCR on the 5' RACE reads; one entry per CDR3 protein. The sample shows 550,000 to 600,000 distinct CDR3 sequences, around half of them seen only once. The ends lost 7 bases at V and 4 bases at J; junction bases unmatched: 18. CDR3 size: 17 residues. From germline, CDR1 is MNHNY and CDR2 SVGAGI (reference sequence). The sequence was obtained from a man older than 75 in good health. Sequencing was carried out using blood. J is TRBJ1-2 and V is TRBV6-6, with TRBD1 identical over 7 bases. CDR3 sequence (DNA): TGTGCCAGCATGCTGGGCAGACAGGGCCCCTTATCCTATGGCTACACCTTC. Encoded protein: CASMLGRQGPLSYGYTF.